The TCR beta chain described here comes from a study of blood T cell repertoires in COVID-19. Participants reported their clinical history, and cohort assignment relied on those reports. It was within 2 weeks before study entry that exposed participants met a COVID-19 case. In the authors' methods: Researchers report that nucleated cell counts were estimated from reference gene primer amplification. TCRdb's table, derived via immunoSEQ multiplex PCR, lists solely in-frame clones and lacks some. The V and J calls and clone size come from that table; D and trimming were worked out from the DNA. This repertoire shows under 250,000 clones, about 80% found once; its top ten account for approximately 4%. This sequence originates from a woman aged 40-49 years who had been exposed to COVID-19. The sample was PBMCs or T cells enriched from blood (not recorded which).

The CDR3, as DNA: TGTGCCAGCACCAGAAGGACAGCAGAAGCTTTCTTT. Encoded protein: CASTRRTAEAFF. V is TRBV5-8 and J is TRBJ1-1, with D possibly being TRBD1 (6 bases). This CDR3 contains 12 residues. Trimming left V 6 bases short and J 8 bases short, with 14 bases between. Germline V lookup: CDR1 SGHTS, CDR2 YDEGEE.